Included here is one TCR beta chain sequence, with context. Its matching antigen is unknown. The data were taken from a study of cytomegalovirus exposure and HLA in healthy donors. Findings of the study overall: Most TCR sequences proved rare, with some public TCRs found in many donors.

Profiling relied on immunoSEQ multiplex PCR, and the TCRdb table lists in-frame clones only, not all of them. The sample shows some 170,000 clones, approximately 96% of them seen only once. CDR3 length: 18 amino acids. Per the germline V gene, CDR1 is SGDLS and CDR2 is YYNGEE. J was trimmed by 1 base and V by 3 bases; bases with no gene match: 15. This TCR derives from a woman aged 18-29 years in good health and CMV-seronegative. The chain uses TRBV9 and TRBJ2-5; 7 nucleotides align to TRBD2. Sequenced input: PBMCs. The CDR3 region has the DNA TGTGCCAGCAGCGCGAGGACTAGGGGCCGAGAGGGCCAAGAGACCCAGTACTTC. Translated, it gives CASSARTRGREGQETQYF.